This TCR beta chain is drawn from a study of blood T cell repertoires in COVID-19. As for the study in general: The United States, Italy and Spain supplied acute and convalescent COVID-19 samples. The analysed material was cDNA or gDNA that came from T cells, B-cell-depleted T cells, or PBMCs.

Per the original data handling: Reference gene primer amplification gave nucleated cell count estimates. TCRdb's copy holds only in-frame clones and misses some; the assay was immunoSEQ multiplex PCR. V, J and clone size derive from that table, while D and trimming were established from the DNA sequence. The sample includes under 90,000 clones, over 70% seen only once; the top ten take more than 5%. There are 15 residues in the CDR3. CDR1 LNHNV and CDR2 YYDKDF come from the germline V gene (reference sequence). V trimming: 9 bases; J trimming: 7 bases; junction bases outside the gene matches: 11. Sequencing was performed on peripheral blood. The receptor comes from a man aged 45-60 years with active or convalescent COVID-19. This chain uses TRBV15 with TRBJ2-2, with 10 bases aligning to TRBD1. The CDR3, as DNA: TGTGCCACTCAAGGTCCGACAGGGGGCGGCGGGGAGCTGTTTTTT. This encodes CATQGPTGGGGELFF.